Listed here is a single T cell receptor (beta chain). Antigen: not known. This entry is derived from a study of T cells in Graves' hyperthyroidism and ophthalmopathy. Study findings and constraints: Ophthalmopathy was model-predicted a median around 6.7 months pre-onset. Separating ophthalmopathy from stable hyperthyroidism was achieved by a 13 V-J model.

Source material for PBMCs was less than 12 ml fresh peripheral blood. RNA transcripts served as the template for amplifying TCR beta CDR3 regions. The TCR CDR3 first-round RT-PCR relied on the HTBI primer set. TCRdb analysed the multiplex PCR reads with MiXCR anew, one entry per CDR3 protein. In the table there are around 700,000 distinct CDR3 sequences, around 20% of which are singletons. Deletions cut 6 bases from V and 0 bases from J, with 18 bases between. The CDR3 has 17 residues. Germline loops: CDR1 DFQATT, CDR2 SNEGSKA (reference sequence). Sequencing was done on a sample of blood. The sequence was collected from a woman in her forties or fifties with Graves' hyperthyroidism that later progressed to Graves' ophthalmopathy. V gene TRBV20-1 combines with J gene TRBJ1-6, with D perhaps TRBD1 (6 bases). CDR3 region: CSAPNHRASSYNSPLHF. As DNA, the CDR3 is TGCAGTGCACCTAACCACAGGGCGAGCTCCTATAATTCACCCCTCCACTTT.